This T cell receptor (beta chain) was obtained from a study of cytomegalovirus exposure and HLA in healthy donors. This CDR3 is 16 amino acids long. V shed 7 bases and J shed 1 base, with 16 bases lying between them. The germline V gene encodes CDR1 MGHDK and CDR2 SYGVNS. The PCR ran on 60 Vbeta and 13 Jbeta primers. The data were produced by immunoSEQ multiplex PCR, yet TCRdb's version contains in-frame clones alone and is incomplete. The sample yields about 130,000 clones, 70% to 85% seen once. The receptor was derived from a boy between 5 and 17 years old in good health and CMV-seronegative. The gene calls are TRBV25-1 and TRBJ2-2; possible D gene TRBD2, 6 bases. Sequences were obtained from PBMCs. The CDR3 coding sequence is TGTGCCAGCAAGGAGGGGACCCTTCTGAACACCGGGGAGCTGTTTTTT. Protein product: CASKEGTLLNTGELFF.